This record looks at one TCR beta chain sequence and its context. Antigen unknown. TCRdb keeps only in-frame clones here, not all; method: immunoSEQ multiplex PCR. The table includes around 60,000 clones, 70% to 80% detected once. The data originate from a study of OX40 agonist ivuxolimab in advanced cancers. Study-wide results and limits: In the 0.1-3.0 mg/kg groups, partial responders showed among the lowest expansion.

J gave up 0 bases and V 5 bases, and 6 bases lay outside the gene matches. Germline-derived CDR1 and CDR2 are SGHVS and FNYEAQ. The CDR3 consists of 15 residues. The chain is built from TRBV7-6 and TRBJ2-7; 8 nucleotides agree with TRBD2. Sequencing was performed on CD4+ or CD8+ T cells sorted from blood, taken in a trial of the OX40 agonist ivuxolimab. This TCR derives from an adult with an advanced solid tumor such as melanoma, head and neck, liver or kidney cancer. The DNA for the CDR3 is TGTGCCAGCAGCATCACTAGCGGTAGCTCCTACGAGCAGTACTTC. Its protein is CASSITSGSSYEQYF.